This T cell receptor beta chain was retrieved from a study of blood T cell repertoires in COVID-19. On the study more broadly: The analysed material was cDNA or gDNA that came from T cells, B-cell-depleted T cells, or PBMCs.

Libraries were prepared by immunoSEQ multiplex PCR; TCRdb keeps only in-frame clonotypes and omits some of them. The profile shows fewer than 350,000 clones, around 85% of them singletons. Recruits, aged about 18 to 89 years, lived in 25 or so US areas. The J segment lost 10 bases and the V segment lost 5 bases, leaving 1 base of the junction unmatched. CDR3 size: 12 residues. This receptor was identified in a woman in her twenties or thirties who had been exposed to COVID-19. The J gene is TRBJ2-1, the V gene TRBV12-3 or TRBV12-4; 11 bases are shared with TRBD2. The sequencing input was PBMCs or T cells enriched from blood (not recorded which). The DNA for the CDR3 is TGTGCCAGCAGTCGGACTAGCGGGGAGCAGTTCTTC. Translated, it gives CASSRTSGEQFF.